These 8 T cell receptor beta chains came from one sample sequenced in a study of T cells after yellow fever vaccination. TCRdb reprocessed the 5' RACE reads via MiXCR and lists one record per CDR3 protein. The sample records fewer than 350,000 distinct CDR3 sequences, less than 4.5% being singletons. The source material was PBMCs, sampled on the day of the yellow fever booster vaccination. The receptors were sampled from a young man who received the YFV17D yellow fever vaccine.

Turning to this clonotype: One end of the junction varies from germline; a read error may be responsible. The V gene is TRBV29-1, the J gene TRBJ2-3, with D perhaps matching TRBD2 (6 bases). The CDR3 runs to 12 residues. CDR1 SQVTM and CDR2 ANQGSEA come from the germline V gene. CDR3 bases: TGCTGCGTTGGGGGGAGCACAGATACGCAGTATTTT. This translates into CCVGGSTDTQYF.

This clonotype was observed at least ten times. This chain links TRBV27 with TRBJ2-6, with a weak D call TRBD2 (7 bases). The CDR3 has 15 residues. Trimming removed 5 bases from V and 4 bases from J, with 12 bases in between. From germline, CDR1 is MNHEY and CDR2 SMNVEV (reference sequence). In nucleotides, the CDR3 is TGTGCCAGCAGTAGGCGGGGGCTCGGGGCCAACGTCCTGACTTTC. Translating it yields CASSRRGLGANVLTF.

This clonotype has a count of ten or more. The chain employs TRBV9 and TRBJ2-3, with 7 bases matching TRBD2. V lost 4 bases, J lost 8 bases, and 13 bases stayed unmatched. The CDR3 sequence is 15 residues long. CDR1 is SGDLS, CDR2 YYNGEE, per germline. The CDR3 sequence is CASSPLSGEVITQYF. The CDR3, as DNA: TGTGCCAGCAGCCCCCTCAGCGGGGAGGTCATTACGCAGTATTTT.

CDR3 bases: TGTGCCAGCAGTTCCAACCGCATCTCCTACAATGAGCAGTTCTTC. This encodes CASSSNRISYNEQFF. The chain couples TRBV12-3 or TRBV12-4 to TRBJ2-1; no reliable D call. The V end lost 4 bases, the J end lost 0 bases, and 10 bases lay between the germline ends. This CDR3 is 15 amino acids long.

This clonotype was detected ten times or more. The chain is built from TRBV3-1 and TRBJ2-2; a weak D match, TRBD2 (7 bases). This CDR3 has 17 residues. The germline V gene has CDR1 LGHDT and CDR2 YNNKEL (reference sequence). V was pared by 1 base and J by 3 bases, with 15 bases between. CDR3 nucleotides: TGTGCCAGCAGCCAAGTTCGGGGGGCGCTGGACACCGGGGAGCTGTTTTTT. It specifies CASSQVRGALDTGELFF.

The chain couples TRBV6-5 to TRBJ1-3, with D uncertain. CDR1 MNHEY and CDR2 SVGAGI come from the germline V gene. This CDR3 region has 14 residues. Trimming pared 6 bases from V and 0 bases from J, leaving 9 bases between. The CDR3 nucleotides read TGTGCCAGCAGCCCCGAACTCTCTGGAAACACCATATATTTT. It specifies CASSPELSGNTIYF.

J is TRBJ1-6 and V is TRBV7-2; D unclear. V was clipped by 3 bases and J by 9 bases, with 18 bases between them. Germline CDR1 is SGHTA and CDR2 is FQGNSA. There are 16 residues in the CDR3. CDR3: CASSFLRGPDLSPLHF. The CDR3 DNA reads as TGTGCCAGCAGCTTCTTAAGAGGGCCGGACCTTTCACCCCTCCACTTT.

A few counts support this clonotype. The rearrangement links TRBV3-1 to TRBJ1-2; no firm D call. The CDR3 sequence is 12 residues long. CDR1 is LGHDT and CDR2 is YNNKEL in the germline V gene (reference sequence). The V end was cut by 4 bases, the J end by 7 bases, with 10 bases between. The CDR3 region has the DNA TGTGCCAGCAGCCTGAGTGTGGGTGGCTACACCTTC. Translating it yields CASSLSVGGYTF.